This T cell receptor beta chain was observed in a study of CD4+ T cells in melanoma. Sequenced by immunoSEQ multiplex PCR; TCRdb stores in-frame clones only, minus some. Here the sample spans 20,000 to 25,000 clones, over 75% being singletons. The ends lost 3 bases at V and 10 bases at J; junction bases unmatched: 3. The CDR3 is made up of 12 amino acids. To note about this clone: Its antigen is undetermined.

Findings and limits, study-wide: Neoantigen-specific CD4+ T cells in melanoma reportedly had diverse differentiation states. A reported correlation linked neoantigen-specific CD4+ T cells to CD8+, macrophage and B cell function.

This receptor was obtained from a human donor with melanoma. This sequence joins TRBV23-1 and TRBJ1-1, with 9 bases matching TRBD1. TRBV23-1 is an open reading frame, and its role is uncertain. Sequencing input: cells from a culture (not recorded whether cultured in vitro). The CDR3 spells CASSQGTGRAFF. CDR3 bases: TGCGCCAGCAGTCAGGGGACAGGGCGAGCTTTCTTT.